There are many counts of the clone carrying this T cell receptor (beta chain). This entry comes from a study of T cells in Graves' hyperthyroidism and ophthalmopathy. The CDR3 has 14 amino acids. Germline-derived CDR1 and CDR2 are MNHEY and SVGAGI. V lost 4 bases and J lost 5, with 14 bases in between. The source material, RNA transcripts, was used to amplify TCR beta CDR3 regions. When the TCR CDR3 underwent first-round RT-PCR, the HTBI primer set was used. In TCRdb, the multiplex PCR reads were re-called with MiXCR into one record per CDR3 protein. Of about 550,000 distinct CDR3 sequences listed, around 21% are singletons.

The gene calls are TRBV6-5 and TRBJ1-1; perhaps TRBD1 as D (5 bases). Sequencing was performed on blood. The receptor comes from a man aged 18 to 30 with Graves' hyperthyroidism. The CDR3 DNA follows: TGTGCCAGCAGTTTCACGGGGGTGGTTACTGAAGCTTTCTTT. Translating gives CASSFTGVVTEAFF.